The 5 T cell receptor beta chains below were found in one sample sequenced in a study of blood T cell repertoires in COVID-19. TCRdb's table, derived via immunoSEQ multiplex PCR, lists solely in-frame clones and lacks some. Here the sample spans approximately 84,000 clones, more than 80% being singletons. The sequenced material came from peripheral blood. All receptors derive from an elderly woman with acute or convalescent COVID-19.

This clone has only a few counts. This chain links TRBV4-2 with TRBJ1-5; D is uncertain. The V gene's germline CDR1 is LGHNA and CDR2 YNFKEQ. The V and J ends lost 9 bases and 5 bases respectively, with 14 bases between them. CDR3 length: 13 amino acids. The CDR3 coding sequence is TGTGCCAGTAGTATCATGCCGGATCAGCCCCAGCATTTT. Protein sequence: CASSIMPDQPQHF.

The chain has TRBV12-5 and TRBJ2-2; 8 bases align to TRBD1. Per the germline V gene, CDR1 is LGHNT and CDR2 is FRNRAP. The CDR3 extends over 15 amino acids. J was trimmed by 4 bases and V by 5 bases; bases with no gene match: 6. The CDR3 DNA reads TGTGCTAGTGGTCCAGGGACAGGAGTCACCGGGGAGCTGTTTTTT. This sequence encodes CASGPGTGVTGELFF.

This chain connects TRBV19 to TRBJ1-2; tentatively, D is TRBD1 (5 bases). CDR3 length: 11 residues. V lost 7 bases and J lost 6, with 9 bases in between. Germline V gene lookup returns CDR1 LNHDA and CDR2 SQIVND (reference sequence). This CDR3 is CASTSGHGYTF. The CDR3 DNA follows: TGTGCCAGTACGTCAGGGCATGGCTACACCTTC.

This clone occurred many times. This chain's CDR3 is CASSPPKRGSFTDTQYF. The CDR3 bases are TGTGCCAGCAGCCCTCCTAAGCGAGGATCATTCACAGATACGCAGTATTTT. The V and J genes are TRBV7-2 and TRBJ2-3, with D unresolved. Germline V gene lookup returns CDR1 SGHTA and CDR2 FQGNSA. Trimming left V 5 bases short and J 2 bases short, with 20 bases between. The CDR3 has 17 amino acids.

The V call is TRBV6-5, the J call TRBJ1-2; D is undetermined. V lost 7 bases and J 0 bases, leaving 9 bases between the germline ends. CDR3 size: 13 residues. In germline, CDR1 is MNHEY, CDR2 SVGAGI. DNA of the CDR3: TGTGCCAGCACTCTCCAGGCTAACTATGGCTACACCTTC. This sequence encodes CASTLQANYGYTF.